The clone carrying this T cell receptor beta chain was found once. The antigen is undetermined. The junction shows a germline mismatch at one end, possibly a read error. The CDR3 length is 13 residues. CDR1 and CDR2 (germline): MNHEY, SVGAGI. TCRdb itself ran the reads through MiXCR, one entry per CDR3 protein. The table lists tens of thousands of distinct CDR3 sequences, 25% to 30% of them singletons. The record originates from a study of T cell repertoires in cytomegalovirus infection. General observations from the study: CMV carriers with the relevant HLA were identified by cumulative public TCR beta family frequency.

The rearrangement uses TRBV6-5 and TRBJ1-5; unclear D gene. The material sequenced was CD8+ T cells from cultured PBMCs, taken from culture after CMV antigen stimulation. This receptor was obtained from a human donor in good health (CMV status not recorded). Some clones in this sample may be carry-over from other donors' samples. CDR3 sequence reads: CASSYFRNQPRHF. The DNA for the CDR3 is TGTGCCAGCAGTTACTTTAGGAATCAGCCCCGGCATTTT.